This T cell receptor beta chain was captured by sequencing in a study of blood T cell repertoires in COVID-19. Across the whole study: Specimens from acute and convalescent COVID-19 originated in the United States, Italy and Spain. T cells, B-cell-depleted T cells, or PBMCs provided the cDNA or gDNA that served as material.

Profiling relied on immunoSEQ multiplex PCR, and the TCRdb table lists in-frame clones only, not all of them. This table holds 350,000 to 400,000 clones, 75% to 90% found once. The germline V gene encodes CDR1 MNHEY and CDR2 SMNVEV (reference sequence). The CDR3 has 15 residues. The V gene end was trimmed by 4 bases and the J gene end by 3 bases; junction bases not matched to a gene: 6. In terms of age and location, participants ranged from roughly 18 to 90 years and lived in about two dozen US areas. Researchers sorted participants into cohorts using their self-reported clinical history. The source material was PBMCs or T cells enriched from blood (not recorded which). The V gene is TRBV27, the J gene TRBJ2-7; TRBD2 aligns across 10 bases. The TCR originated in a man aged 18 to 29 who had recovered from COVID-19. Here the CDR3 DNA reads TGTGCCAGCAGTTGGGCAGCGGGAGGGGGCTACGAGCAGTACTTC. Amino acid sequence: CASSWAAGGGYEQYF.